This entry is about one TCR beta chain. Measured with immunoSEQ multiplex PCR; TCRdb has only the in-frame clones, and not every one. The profile shows some 700,000 clones, approximately 83% of them singletons. This sample is part of a study of shared T cell receptors in the human thymus. From germline, CDR1 is SGHRS and CDR2 YFSETQ. The CDR3 is 14 amino acids. Deletions cut 3 bases from V and 3 bases from J, with 10 bases between. This sample was shared with a second study, whose subject was human thymus T cells. That paper states: Infants served as donors; they were healthy and Finnish and were having corrective surgery for congenital heart defects. It was from resections taken during corrective heart surgery that the thymus tissue came. Thymic and blood repertoires appeared to carry a bias in their V and J gene usage.

Sequencing used thymocytes. The clonotype comes from a girl under two years old with a congenital heart defect. The rearrangement joins TRBV5-1 to TRBJ2-1; weak D call: TRBD1 (6 bases). CDR3 nucleotides: TGCGCCAGCAGCTCCGGACAGTTCTACAATGAGCAGTTCTTC. It encodes CASSSGQFYNEQFF.